Reported below is one T cell receptor beta chain. Exclusion criteria comprised uncontrolled infection, other autoimmune disease, pregnancy or lactation. The source material, RNA transcripts, was used to amplify TCR beta CDR3 regions. Initially, a first-round RT-PCR of the TCR CDR3 employed the HTBI primer set. Each CDR3 protein gets one entry after TCRdb re-called the multiplex PCR reads with MiXCR. The table includes around 690,000 distinct CDR3 sequences, approximately 15% detected once. The data derive from a study of T cells in Graves' hyperthyroidism and ophthalmopathy. Study in general: Once the initial diagnosis was made, peripheral blood was obtained before any treatment.

The CDR3 consists of 11 residues. Trimming removed 7 bases from V and 5 bases from J, with 11 bases in between. Germline-derived CDR1 and CDR2 are SQVTM and ANQGSEA. The rearrangement links TRBV29-1 to TRBJ2-5, with D perhaps matching TRBD2 (5 bases). The specimen was blood. This TCR was recovered from a man in his fifties or sixties with Graves' hyperthyroidism. This CDR3 is CSADSGETQYF. Here the CDR3 DNA reads TGCAGCGCGGACTCCGGGGAGACCCAGTACTTC. Full variable domain (missing parts from reference TRBV29-1 and TRBJ2-5): SAVISQKPSRDICQRGTSLTIQCQVDSQVTMMFWYRQQPGQSLTLIATANQGSEATYESGFVIDKFPISRPNLTFSTLTVSNMSPEDSSIYLCSADSGETQYFGPGTRLLVL.